One sample yielded the 22 T cell receptor beta chains listed below, sequenced in a study of CXCR3-negative and CXCR3-positive naive CD8 T cells. Findings and caveats of the study: CXCR3-positive naive cells carried more hydrophobic TRB CDR3s than CXCR3-negative ones.

Antigens for these TCRs are unknown. UMI-tagged TRB cDNA libraries were built via 5' RACE. TCRdb re-called the 5' RACE reads; one entry per CDR3 protein, DNA not given. The specimen's table records around 66,000 distinct CDR3 sequences. The specimen sequenced was naive CXCR3+ CD8+ T cells from blood. Described subset: CD45RO-CCR7+CD27+CD95- naive CD8+ T cells expressing CXCR3 (TNR3+). Receptors were obtained from a human donor in good health. Some clones in this sample may be carry-over from other donors' samples.

The J gene is TRBJ2-1, the V gene TRBV7-9; the D call of TRBD2 rests on TCRdb alone, since no DNA is present to check it. Germline V CDR1 and CDR2: SEHNR, FQNEAQ (reference sequence). CDR3 size: 15 residues. CDR3 amino acids: CASRSSGISYNEQFF.

This chain joins TRBV14 and TRBJ1-6; TCRdb lists TRBD1, though no DNA is available to test this call. This CDR3 has 16 residues. CDR1 SGHDN and CDR2 FVKESK come from the germline V gene. The CDR3 spells CASSQDWDRRSSPLHF.

The chain couples TRBV14 to TRBJ2-1; TCRdb's D call, TRBD2, is unchecked because there is no DNA. In germline, CDR1 is SGHDN, CDR2 FVKESK. The CDR3 is 16 amino acids. CDR3 residues: CASSPSASGGAYEQFF.

This chain links TRBV4-3 with TRBJ2-7. The CDR3 covers 14 residues. Germline CDR1 and CDR2: LGHNA and YSLEER. Here the CDR3 reads CASSQTGGSYEQYF.

This clonotype ranks as medium-sized in terms of frequency. The chain uses TRBV7-6 and TRBJ2-7; TCRdb gives TRBD1 as the D gene, but with no DNA this cannot be confirmed. Germline CDR1 reads SGHVS; CDR2 reads FNYEAQ. The CDR3 covers 18 residues. This CDR3 reads CASSSLWTGVVPSYEQYF. Full variable domain (rest looked up from reference TRBV7-6 and TRBJ2-7): GAGVSQSPRYKVTKRGQDVALRCDPISGHVSLYWYRQALGQGPEFLTYFNYEAQQDKSGLPNDRFSAERPEGSISTLTIQRTEQRDSAMYRCASSSLWTGVVPSYEQYFGPGTRLTVT.

V usage is TRBV29-1 and J usage is TRBJ2-7; TCRdb gives TRBD1 as the D gene, but with no DNA this cannot be confirmed. This CDR3 contains 13 residues. CDR1 is SQVTM and CDR2 is ANQGSEA in the germline V gene. CDR3 loop: CSVASGTEYEQYF.

The gene calls are TRBV10-1 and TRBJ2-1; TCRdb reports TRBD2, a call that lacks DNA to check it against. CDR1 is WNHNN and CDR2 is SYGVQD in the germline V gene (reference sequence). The CDR3 runs 18 residues. The CDR3 is CASSESEGVGLIYNEQFF.

V gene TRBV7-8 combines with J gene TRBJ2-1. CDR3 length equals 17 residues. Germline CDR1 reads SGHVS; CDR2 reads FQNEAQ. The CDR3 sequence: CASSLVPDRGSYNEQFF.

CDR3 region: CASSQEAETQYF. The rearrangement links TRBV3-1 to TRBJ2-5. CDR3 length equals 12 residues. CDR1 is LGHDT and CDR2 is YNNKEL in the germline V gene (reference sequence).

The V call is TRBV3-1, the J call TRBJ2-3; TCRdb proposes TRBD2, but this gene call is untestable without DNA. The germline V gene encodes CDR1 LGHDT and CDR2 YNNKEL (reference sequence). This CDR3 contains 18 residues. Here the CDR3 reads CASSQRLAGGPDTDTQYF.

The V call is TRBV29-1, the J call TRBJ1-2; checking the TCRdb D call of TRBD1 is not possible without DNA. Per the germline V gene, CDR1 is SQVTM and CDR2 is ANQGSEA. CDR3 size: 16 residues. CDR3 region: CSAYTGGPTRNYGYTF.

The V gene is TRBV7-8, the J gene TRBJ2-1; TCRdb outputs TRBD2, but without DNA this stays unchecked. Germline V gene lookup returns CDR1 SGHVS and CDR2 FQNEAQ. The CDR3 is made up of 21 amino acids. The CDR3 is CASSFVPPLIVGLASDNEQFF.

The V call is TRBV12-3 or TRBV12-4, the J call TRBJ2-6; TCRdb designates TRBD1, a call that cannot be tested without DNA. CDR3 size: 16 residues. The CDR3 region is CASSSDRVSGANVLTF.

The genes are TRBV28 and TRBJ2-7. Germline CDR1 and CDR2: MDHEN and SYDVKM. This CDR3 region has 14 residues. The CDR3 protein is CASSFEVGGYEQYF. The whole variable domain, remainder taken from reference TRBV28 and TRBJ2-7, is DVKVTQSSRYLVKRTGEKVFLECVQDMDHENMFWYRQDPGLGLRLIYFSYDVKMKEKGDIPEGYSVSREKKERFSLILESASTNQTSMYLCASSFEVGGYEQYFGPGTRLTVT.

The rearrangement uses TRBV5-4 and TRBJ2-5. The CDR3 extends over 15 amino acids. In germline, CDR1 is SGHNT, CDR2 YYREEE (reference sequence). CDR3 loop: CASSLTEQYQETQYF.

This sequence joins TRBV4-2 and TRBJ2-7; checking the TCRdb D call of TRBD1 is not possible without DNA. CDR1 and CDR2 (germline): LGHNA, YNFKEQ. The CDR3 runs to 16 residues. Here the CDR3 reads CASSQEAAGVRWEQYF.

This chain joins TRBV5-5 and TRBJ2-1; TCRdb returns TRBD1, unconfirmable since there is no DNA. The CDR3 covers 15 residues. Germline CDR1 reads SGHKS; CDR2 reads YYEKEE (reference sequence). CDR3 protein: CASSAPGASYNEQFF.

The J gene is TRBJ1-2, the V gene TRBV15. Germline loops: CDR1 LNHNV, CDR2 YYDKDF (reference sequence). The CDR3 has 13 residues. CDR3 loop: CATSVHIGDGYTF. Drawing the rest from reference TRBV15 and TRBJ1-2, the complete variable domain is DAMVIQNPRYQVTQFGKPVTLSCSQTLNHNVMYWYQQKSSQAPKLLFHYYDKDFNNEADTPDNFQSRRPNTSFCFLDIRSPGLGDTAMYLCATSVHIGDGYTFGSGTRLTVV.

The chain couples TRBV11-2 to TRBJ2-3; TCRdb outputs TRBD1, but without DNA this stays unchecked. The germline CDR1 and CDR2 sequences are SGHAT and FQNNGV. The CDR3 totals 17 residues. Here the CDR3 reads CASSLELAGAFTDTQYF.

This rearrangement joins TRBV20-1 to TRBJ2-1; TCRdb indicates TRBD1, and absent DNA this call remains unverified. The CDR3 runs 15 residues. Germline values: CDR1 DFQATT, CDR2 SNEGSKA (reference sequence). The CDR3 sequence: CSALSGAGWGNEQFF.

The J gene is TRBJ2-3, the V gene TRBV7-3. This CDR3 has 12 residues. Germline V CDR1 and CDR2: SGHTA, FQGTGA. The chain's CDR3 is CASNLGDDTQYF. Filled out from reference TRBV7-3 and TRBJ2-3, the complete variable domain reads GAGVSQTPSNKVTEKGKYVELRCDPISGHTALYWYRQSLGQGPEFLIYFQGTGAADDSGLPNDRFFAVRPEGSVSTLKIQRTERGDSAVYLCASNLGDDTQYFGPGTRLTVL.

The rearrangement uses TRBV20-1 and TRBJ1-1; TCRdb names TRBD1, which stays unverified in the absence of DNA. The CDR3 is 12 residues long. CDR1 is DFQATT, CDR2 SNEGSKA, per germline (reference sequence). This CDR3 reads CGTLQALTEAFF.